The 24 T cell receptor beta chains reported below all come from one sample, sequenced in a study of blood T cell repertoires in COVID-19. Measured with immunoSEQ multiplex PCR; TCRdb has only the in-frame clones, and not every one. Of about 160,000 clones in the sample, about nine tenths were seen once. Sample: peripheral blood. Source of these receptors: a man aged 18 to 30 with acute or convalescent COVID-19.

CDR3 region: CASSLGDRINYGYTF. In DNA form, the CDR3 reads TGTGCCAGCAGCTTGGGGGACAGGATCAACTATGGCTACACCTTC. This chain uses TRBV5-4 with TRBJ1-2; 8 nucleotides line up with TRBD1. J was trimmed by 2 bases and V by 0 bases; bases with no gene match: 3. CDR1 and CDR2 from the germline V gene are SGHNT and YYREEE (reference sequence). The CDR3 runs 15 residues.

V usage is TRBV2 and J usage is TRBJ2-7, with 9 bases lining up with TRBD1. V trimming: 4 bases; J trimming: 1 base; junction bases outside the gene matches: 5. CDR1 is SNHLY and CDR2 is FYNNEI in the germline V gene. The CDR3 has 15 residues. CDR3 region: CASSASGTGSYEQYF. As DNA, the CDR3 is TGTGCCAGCAGTGCCAGCGGGACAGGGTCCTACGAGCAGTACTTC. The variable domain in full, completed from reference TRBV2 and TRBJ2-7, reads EPEVTQTPSHQVTQMGQEVILRCVPISNHLYFYWYRQILGQKVEFLVSFYNNEISEKSEIFDDQFSVERPDGSNFTLKIRSTKLEDSAMYFCASSASGTGSYEQYFGPGTRLTVT.

The genes are TRBV7-6 and TRBJ1-1; D not certain. Per germline, CDR1 SGHVS and CDR2 FNYEAQ. Trimming took off 3 bases at V and 4 bases at J, with 18 bases between the two ends. This CDR3 has 16 residues. The CDR3: CASSFVGVGVGTEAFF. In nucleotides, the CDR3 is TGTGCCAGCAGCTTCGTCGGGGTTGGGGTGGGCACTGAAGCTTTCTTT. The full variable domain, in which reference TRBV7-6 and TRBJ1-1 provide the parts outside the CDR3, is GAGVSQSPRYKVTKRGQDVALRCDPISGHVSLYWYRQALGQGPEFLTYFNYEAQQDKSGLPNDRFSAERPEGSISTLTIQRTEQRDSAMYRCASSFVGVGVGTEAFFGQGTRLTVV.

The chain joins TRBV7-8 to TRBJ1-4; 10 nucleotides align to TRBD1. The CDR3 contains 16 residues. V lost 4 bases, J lost 6 bases, and 8 bases stayed unmatched. Germline V lookup: CDR1 SGHVS, CDR2 FQNEAQ. Here the CDR3 reads CASSSPIGTGDEKLFF. CDR3 DNA sequence: TGTGCCAGCAGCTCACCTATCGGGACAGGGGATGAAAAACTGTTTTTT. The full variable domain, rest sourced from reference TRBV7-8 and TRBJ1-4, is GAGVSQSPRYKVAKRGQDVALRCDPISGHVSLFWYQQALGQGPEFLTYFQNEAQLDKSGLPSDRFFAERPEGSVSTLKIQRTQQEDSAVYLCASSSPIGTGDEKLFFGSGTQLSVL.

The V gene is TRBV27, the J gene TRBJ1-6, with a possible D match to TRBD1 (5 bases). The CDR3 has 15 amino acids. With 0 bases removed from V and 9 bases from J, the gap between germline ends came to 12 bases. From germline, CDR1 is MNHEY and CDR2 SMNVEV (reference sequence). The CDR3 DNA follows: TGTGCCAGCAGTTTATCCGCTGGGGGGGGTTCACCCCTCCACTTT. Amino acid sequence: CASSLSAGGGSPLHF.

The chain couples TRBV27 to TRBJ2-7, with TRBD1 matching 11 bases. The V gene's germline CDR1 is MNHEY and CDR2 SMNVEV (reference sequence). The CDR3 is made up of 17 amino acids. V lost 3 bases to trimming and J lost 1 base; unmatched junction nucleotides: 8. As DNA, the CDR3 is TGTGCCAGCAGTTTCGTAGGACAGGGGGCCCGATCCTACGAGCAGTACTTC. This translates into CASSFVGQGARSYEQYF.

The CDR3 DNA reads as TGTGCCATCAGTGAGTCAGGGGGAGGGGAAACTGAAGCTTTCTTT. Translated, it gives CAISESGGGETEAFF. V usage is TRBV10-3 and J usage is TRBJ1-1, with D perhaps TRBD1 (6 bases). Germline CDR1 ENHRY, CDR2 SYGVKD. Trimming shortened V by 0 bases and J by 5 bases, and 13 bases separated the two germline ends. This CDR3 has 15 amino acids.

The gene calls are TRBV19 and TRBJ1-4, with D hard to call. Per germline, CDR1 LNHDA and CDR2 SQIVND (reference sequence). The CDR3 is made up of 13 amino acids. V lost 7 bases to trimming and J lost 8 bases, with 14 bases between them. CDR3 coding DNA: TGTGCCAGTAATCCGGGAGAGAGGGAAAAACTGTTTTTT. Its translation is CASNPGEREKLFF.

The rearrangement joins TRBV18 to TRBJ2-3; D is possibly TRBD2 (5 bases). V was pared by 3 bases and J by 6 bases, with 16 bases between. This CDR3 is 15 amino acids long. The V gene's germline CDR1 is KGHSH and CDR2 LQKENI. The chain's CDR3 is CASSPGLAVVDTQYF. Written as DNA, the CDR3 is TGTGCCAGCTCACCCGGGCTAGCCGTAGTTGATACGCAGTATTTT. Drawing the rest from reference TRBV18 and TRBJ2-3, the complete variable domain is NAGVMQNPRHLVRRRGQEARLRCSPMKGHSHVYWYRQLPEEGLKFMVYLQKENIIDESGMPKERFSAEFPKEGPSILRIQQVVRGDSAAYFCASSPGLAVVDTQYFGPGTRLTVL.

The chain employs TRBV2 and TRBJ1-2; D remains unclear. The V gene's germline CDR1 is SNHLY and CDR2 FYNNEI. Trimming shortened V by 7 bases and J by 1 base, and 16 bases separated the two germline ends. This CDR3 comprises 15 residues. The CDR3 loop reads CASTLFSSFNYGYTF. The CDR3 DNA reads TGTGCCAGCACCTTATTTTCAAGCTTTAACTATGGCTACACCTTC.

The chain combines TRBV5-1 with TRBJ1-2; perhaps TRBD1 as D (5 bases). V was trimmed by 4 bases and J by 1 base, leaving 14 bases between them. Per the germline V gene, CDR1 is SGHRS and CDR2 is YFSETQ. The CDR3 sequence is 15 residues long. The CDR3 is CASSADSSVNYGYTF. The CDR3 DNA follows: TGCGCCAGCAGCGCAGACAGCTCAGTTAACTATGGCTACACCTTC. Full variable domain (missing parts from reference TRBV5-1 and TRBJ1-2): KAGVTQTPRYLIKTRGQQVTLSCSPISGHRSVSWYQQTPGQGLQFLFEYFSETQRNKGNFPGRFSGRQFSNSRSEMNVSTLELGDSALYLCASSADSSVNYGYTFGSGTRLTVV.

V and J are TRBV4-1 and TRBJ1-1; tentative D call: TRBD1 (6 bases). The CDR3 is made up of 14 amino acids. Trimming pared 5 bases from V and 5 bases from J, leaving 15 bases between. Germline loops: CDR1 MGHRA, CDR2 YSYEKL. CDR3 residues: CASSKPGTRTEAFF. The CDR3 region has the DNA TGCGCCAGCAGCAAGCCCGGGACACGGACTGAAGCTTTCTTT.

The chain uses TRBV29-1 and TRBJ1-1; D unresolved. V lost 5 bases and J 3 bases, leaving 7 bases between the germline ends. The CDR3 totals 11 residues. CDR1 and CDR2 from the germline V gene are SQVTM and ANQGSEA. The CDR3 region is CSVHGYTEAFF. The CDR3 region has the DNA TGCAGCGTTCACGGGTACACTGAAGCTTTCTTT.

The chain employs TRBV15 and TRBJ1-1, with D possibly being TRBD1 (6 bases). V lost 0 bases, J lost 0 bases, and 8 bases lay in between. This CDR3 is built from 15 residues. Germline V gene sequence: CDR1 LNHNV, CDR2 YYDKDF (reference sequence). The CDR3 bases are TGTGCCACCAGCAGAGATGGACAGATGAACACTGAAGCTTTCTTT. Amino acids: CATSRDGQMNTEAFF.

Regarding this clone: The identical CDR3 is also encoded by other nucleotide sequences in the sample. V usage is TRBV6-5 and J usage is TRBJ2-2, with TRBD1 identical over 9 bases. The CDR3 spans 15 residues. V lost 2 bases to trimming and J lost 3 bases; unmatched junction nucleotides: 1. Germline lookup yields CDR1 MNHEY and CDR2 SVGAGI. Here the CDR3 reads CASSYGQGYTGELFF. The CDR3 DNA is TGTGCCAGCAGTTACGGACAGGGGTACACCGGGGAGCTGTTTTTT.

This clone was seen a few times. The V gene is TRBV5-1, the J gene TRBJ2-2; D is possibly TRBD2 (6 bases). In germline, CDR1 is SGHRS, CDR2 YFSETQ. Trimming stripped 3 bases from V and 5 bases from J, with 17 bases between. The CDR3 is 16 residues long. The CDR3 loop is CASSWWRGGSTGELFF. The CDR3 nucleotides read TGCGCCAGCAGCTGGTGGAGGGGAGGTTCTACCGGGGAGCTGTTTTTT.

The chain joins TRBV11-2 to TRBJ1-2; D is undetermined. There are 15 residues in the CDR3. Germline assignment: CDR1 SGHAT and CDR2 FQNNGV. V gave up 4 bases and J gave up 0 bases, with 12 bases separating them. The CDR3 DNA follows: TGTGCCAGCAGCTCCGTGAGGGAGTCTAACTATGGCTACACCTTC. This gives the protein CASSSVRESNYGYTF.

V and J are TRBV24-1 and TRBJ2-7; the match to TRBD2 covers 14 bases. V lost 5 bases, J lost 1 base, and 6 bases stayed unmatched. In germline, CDR1 is KGHDR, CDR2 SFDVKD. The CDR3 is 17 residues long. DNA for the CDR3: TGTGCCACCAGTGCGACTAGCGGGAGGGTGGGATCCTACGAGCAGTACTTC. Its protein product is CATSATSGRVGSYEQYF.

Here the CDR3 reads CAWSADRLIYSNQPQHF. In DNA form, the CDR3 reads TGTGCCTGGAGTGCCGATCGACTGATTTATAGCAATCAGCCCCAGCATTTT. The J gene is TRBJ1-5, the V gene TRBV30; no clear D. This CDR3 contains 17 residues. Trimming stripped 1 base from V and 0 bases from J, with 16 bases between. Germline CDR1 reads GTSNPN; CDR2 reads SVGIG (reference sequence).

This clone turned up a few times. This chain connects TRBV4-1 to TRBJ1-6; D remains unclear. CDR1 and CDR2 (germline): MGHRA, YSYEKL. The ends were cut back, 0 bases at V and 3 bases at J, with 9 bases in the middle. The CDR3 length is 16 residues. For the CDR3, the DNA is TGCGCCAGCAGCCAAGATAGCGGAGGCTATAATTCACCCCTCCACTTT. Translating it yields CASSQDSGGYNSPLHF.

The genes are TRBV3-1 (or the pseudogene TRBV3-2) and TRBJ1-2; unclear D gene. V shed 3 bases and J shed 1 base, with 6 bases lying between them. Germline assignment: CDR1 LGHDT and CDR2 YNNKEL (reference sequence). This CDR3 has 13 residues. The DNA for the CDR3 is TGTGCCAGCAGCCACAGTGATAACTATGGCTACACCTTC. Amino acids: CASSHSDNYGYTF.

V gene TRBV11-2 combines with J gene TRBJ1-6, with D unresolved. V lost 3 bases to trimming and J lost 5 bases, with 17 bases between them. The germline V gene encodes CDR1 SGHAT and CDR2 FQNNGV. The CDR3 length is 17 residues. In DNA, the CDR3 is TGTGCCAGCAGCTTGCGTGCGCTACGGGATAATAATTCACCCCTCCACTTT. Amino acid sequence: CASSLRALRDNNSPLHF. The full variable domain, its missing parts supplied by reference TRBV11-2 and TRBJ1-6, is EAGVAQSPRYKIIEKRQSVAFWCNPISGHATLYWYQQILGQGPKLLIQFQNNGVVDDSQLPKDRFSAERLKGVDSTLKIQPAKLEDSAVYLCASSLRALRDNNSPLHFGNGTRLTVT.

This chain connects TRBV5-1 to TRBJ2-3; D is perhaps TRBD2 (5 bases). The V gene lost 1 base and the J gene lost 3 bases, with 21 bases spanning the gap. CDR3 length equals 18 residues. In germline, CDR1 is SGHRS, CDR2 YFSETQ. CDR3 protein: CASSLSYKGASSTDTQYF. CDR3 sequence (DNA): TGCGCCAGCAGCTTGTCATATAAAGGCGCTAGCTCTACAGATACGCAGTATTTT.

This chain connects TRBV5-4 to TRBJ1-4; TRBD1 aligns across 8 bases. The CDR3 consists of 15 residues. The junction had 5 bases not matched to a gene; V was cut back by 3 bases and J by 4 bases. Per germline, CDR1 SGHNT and CDR2 YYREEE (reference sequence). CDR3 DNA sequence: TGTGCCAGCAGCTCCCAGGGGGCGGGTAATGAAAAACTGTTTTTT. Its translation is CASSSQGAGNEKLFF.